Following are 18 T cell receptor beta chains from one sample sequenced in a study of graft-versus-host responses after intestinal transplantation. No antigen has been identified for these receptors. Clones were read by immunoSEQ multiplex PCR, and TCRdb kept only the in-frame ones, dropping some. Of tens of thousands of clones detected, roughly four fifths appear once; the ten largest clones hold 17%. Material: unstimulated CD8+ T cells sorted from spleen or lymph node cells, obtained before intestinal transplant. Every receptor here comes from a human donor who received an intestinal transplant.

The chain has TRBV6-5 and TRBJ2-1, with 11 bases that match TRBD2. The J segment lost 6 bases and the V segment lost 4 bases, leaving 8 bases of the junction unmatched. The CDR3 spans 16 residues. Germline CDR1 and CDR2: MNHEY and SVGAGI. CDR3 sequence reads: CASSFSIAGGLNEQFF. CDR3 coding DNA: TGTGCCAGCAGTTTCAGCATAGCGGGAGGGCTCAATGAGCAGTTCTTC.

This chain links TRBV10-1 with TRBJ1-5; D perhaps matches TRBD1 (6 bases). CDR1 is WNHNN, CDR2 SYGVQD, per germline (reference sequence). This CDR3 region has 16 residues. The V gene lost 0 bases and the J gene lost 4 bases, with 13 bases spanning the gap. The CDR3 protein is CASSESLGGDNQPQHF. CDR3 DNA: TGCGCCAGCAGTGAGTCGCTGGGGGGCGATAATCAGCCCCAGCATTTT.

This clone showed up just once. The CDR3 region has the DNA TGTGCCAGCAGCAACCGGGACAGGGGGGTCGGGGAGCTGTTTTTT. As protein: CASSNRDRGVGELFF. The V call is TRBV11-3, the J call TRBJ2-2, with 11 bases identical to TRBD1. The V gene's germline CDR1 is SGHNT and CDR2 YENEEA. V dropped 5 bases and J dropped 7; count of bases not matched to a gene: 6. CDR3 length: 15 amino acids.

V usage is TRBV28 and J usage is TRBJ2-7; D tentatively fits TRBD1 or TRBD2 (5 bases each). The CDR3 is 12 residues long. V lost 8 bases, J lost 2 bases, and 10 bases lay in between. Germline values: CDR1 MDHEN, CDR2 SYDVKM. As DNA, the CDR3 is TGTGCCAGCCGGGACCCTCCCTACGAGCAGTACTTC. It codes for CASRDPPYEQYF. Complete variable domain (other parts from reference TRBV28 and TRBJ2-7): DVKVTQSSRYLVKRTGEKVFLECVQDMDHENMFWYRQDPGLGLRLIYFSYDVKMKEKGDIPEGYSVSREKKERFSLILESASTNQTSMYLCASRDPPYEQYFGPGTRLTVT.

This CDR3 is CASRSSSGAPYNEQFF. The CDR3 DNA follows: TGTGCCAGCAGATCATCCAGCGGGGCTCCCTACAATGAGCAGTTCTTC. J is TRBJ2-1 and V is TRBV2; 7 bases are shared with TRBD2. CDR3 length: 16 amino acids. With 6 bases clipped from V and 2 bases from J, the junction kept 10 bases outside the gene matches. From germline, CDR1 is SNHLY and CDR2 FYNNEI.

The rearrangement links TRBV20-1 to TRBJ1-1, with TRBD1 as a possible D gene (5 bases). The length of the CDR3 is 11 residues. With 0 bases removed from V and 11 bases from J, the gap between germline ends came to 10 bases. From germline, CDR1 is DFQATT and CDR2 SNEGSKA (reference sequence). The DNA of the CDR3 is TGCAGTGCTAGAGATGGTGAGGGGGCTTTCTTT. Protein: CSARDGEGAFF.

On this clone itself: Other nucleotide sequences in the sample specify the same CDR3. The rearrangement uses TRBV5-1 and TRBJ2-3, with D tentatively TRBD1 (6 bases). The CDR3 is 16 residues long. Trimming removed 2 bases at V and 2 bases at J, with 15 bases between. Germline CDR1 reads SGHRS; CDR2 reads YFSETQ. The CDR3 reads CASSFPRGGPTDTQYF. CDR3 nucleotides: TGCGCCAGCAGCTTTCCCAGGGGTGGTCCCACAGATACGCAGTATTTT.

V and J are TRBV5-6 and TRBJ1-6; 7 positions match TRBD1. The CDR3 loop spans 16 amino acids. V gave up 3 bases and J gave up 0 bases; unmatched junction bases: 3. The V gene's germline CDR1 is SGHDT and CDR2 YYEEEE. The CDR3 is CASSSDRSSYNSPLHF. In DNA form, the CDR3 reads TGTGCCAGCAGCTCGGACAGGAGCTCCTATAATTCACCCCTCCACTTT.

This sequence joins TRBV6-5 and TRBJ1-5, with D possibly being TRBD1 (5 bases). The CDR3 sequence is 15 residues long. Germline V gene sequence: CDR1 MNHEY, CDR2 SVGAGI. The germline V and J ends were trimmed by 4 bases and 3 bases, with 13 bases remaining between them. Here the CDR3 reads CASSSDTLVNQPQHF. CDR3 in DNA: TGTGCCAGCAGTTCGGACACCTTAGTCAATCAGCCCCAGCATTTT.

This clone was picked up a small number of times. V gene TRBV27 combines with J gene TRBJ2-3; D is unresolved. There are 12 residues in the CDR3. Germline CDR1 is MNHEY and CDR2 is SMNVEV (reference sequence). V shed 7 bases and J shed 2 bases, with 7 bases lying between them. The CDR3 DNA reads TGTGCCAGCACCCCAGTCACAGATACGCAGTATTTT. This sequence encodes CASTPVTDTQYF.

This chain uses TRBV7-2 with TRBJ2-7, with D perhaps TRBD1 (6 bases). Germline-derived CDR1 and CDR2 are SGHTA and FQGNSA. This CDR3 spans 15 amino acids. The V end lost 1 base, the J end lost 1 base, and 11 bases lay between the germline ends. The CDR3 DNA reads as TGTGCCAGCAGCTTAGATGTCAGGGGATCCTACGAGCAGTACTTC. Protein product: CASSLDVRGSYEQYF. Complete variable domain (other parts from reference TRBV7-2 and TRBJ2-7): GAGVSQSPSNKVTEKGKDVELRCDPISGHTALYWYRQSLGQGLEFLIYFQGNSAPDKSGLPSDRFSAERTGGSVSTLTIQRTQQEDSAVYLCASSLDVRGSYEQYFGPGTRLTVT.

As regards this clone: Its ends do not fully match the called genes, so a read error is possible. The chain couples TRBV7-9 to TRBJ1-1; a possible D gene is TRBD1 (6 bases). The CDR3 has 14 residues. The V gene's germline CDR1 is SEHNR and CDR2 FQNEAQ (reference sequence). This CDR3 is CASRLVQGDTEAFF. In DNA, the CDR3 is TGTGCCAGCCGCTTAGTACAGGGAGACACTGAAGCTTTCTTT.

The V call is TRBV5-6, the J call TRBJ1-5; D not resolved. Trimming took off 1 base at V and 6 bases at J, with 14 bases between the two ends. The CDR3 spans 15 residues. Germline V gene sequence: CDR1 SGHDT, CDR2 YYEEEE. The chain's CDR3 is CASSLWLVGGQPQHF. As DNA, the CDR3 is TGTGCCAGCAGCTTGTGGTTGGTTGGTGGTCAGCCCCAGCATTTT.

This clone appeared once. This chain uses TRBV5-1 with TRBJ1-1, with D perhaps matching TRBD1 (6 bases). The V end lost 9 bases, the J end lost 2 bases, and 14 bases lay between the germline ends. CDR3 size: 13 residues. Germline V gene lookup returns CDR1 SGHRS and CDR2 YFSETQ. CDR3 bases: TGCGCCATCCCGGACAGACGAAACACTGAAGCTTTCTTT. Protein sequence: CAIPDRRNTEAFF.

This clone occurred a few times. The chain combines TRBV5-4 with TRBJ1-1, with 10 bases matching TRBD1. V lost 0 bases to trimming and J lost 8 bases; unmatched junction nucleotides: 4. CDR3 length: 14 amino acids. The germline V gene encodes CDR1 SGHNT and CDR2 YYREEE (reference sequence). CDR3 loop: CASSLGDRGPEAFF. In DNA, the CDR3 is TGTGCCAGCAGCTTGGGAGACAGGGGGCCCGAAGCTTTCTTT.

Here the CDR3 reads CAPLKGHSSYEQYF. The CDR3 DNA reads as TGTGCCCCATTAAAGGGCCATAGCTCCTACGAGCAGTACTTC. The rearrangement joins TRBV6-5 to TRBJ2-7, with D unresolved. Trimming took 11 bases from V and 0 from J, leaving 17 bases between them. Germline loops: CDR1 MNHEY, CDR2 SVGAGI. The CDR3 extends over 14 amino acids.

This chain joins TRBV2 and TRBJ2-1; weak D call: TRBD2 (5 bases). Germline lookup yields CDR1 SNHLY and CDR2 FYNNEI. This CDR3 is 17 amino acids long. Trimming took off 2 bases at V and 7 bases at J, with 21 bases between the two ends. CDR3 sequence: CASSERFEGRTLNEQFF. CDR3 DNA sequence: TGTGCCAGCAGTGAACGCTTTGAGGGCCGGACCCTTAATGAGCAGTTCTTC. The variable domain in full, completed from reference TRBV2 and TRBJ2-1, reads EPEVTQTPSHQVTQMGQEVILRCVPISNHLYFYWYRQILGQKVEFLVSFYNNEISEKSEIFDDQFSVERPDGSNFTLKIRSTKLEDSAMYFCASSERFEGRTLNEQFFGPGTRLTVL.

The CDR3 reads CASSSGTPGYTF. CDR3 DNA sequence: TGTGCCAGTAGTAGCGGGACACCAGGCTACACCTTC. The chain links TRBV19 to TRBJ1-2, with D perhaps matching TRBD1 (6 bases). V lost 4 bases to trimming and J lost 8 bases, with 11 bases between them. Per the germline V gene, CDR1 is LNHDA and CDR2 is SQIVND (reference sequence). This CDR3 comprises 12 residues.